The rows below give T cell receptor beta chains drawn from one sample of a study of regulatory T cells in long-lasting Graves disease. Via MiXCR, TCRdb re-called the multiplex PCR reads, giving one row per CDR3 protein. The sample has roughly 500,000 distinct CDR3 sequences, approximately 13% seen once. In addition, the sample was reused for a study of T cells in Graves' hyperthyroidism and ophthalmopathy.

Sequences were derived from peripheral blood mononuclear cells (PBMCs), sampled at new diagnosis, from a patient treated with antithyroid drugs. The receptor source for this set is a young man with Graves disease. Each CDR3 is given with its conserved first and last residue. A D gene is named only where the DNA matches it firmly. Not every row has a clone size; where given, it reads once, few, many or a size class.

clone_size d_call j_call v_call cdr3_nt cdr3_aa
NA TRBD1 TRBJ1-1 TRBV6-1 TGTGCCAGCACCAAACAGGGGGCGCTTACTGAAGCTTTCTTT CASTKQGALTEAFF
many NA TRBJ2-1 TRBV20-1 TGCAGTGCTAGAGATGGAGGCAGAATCTACAATGAGCAGTTCTTC CSARDGGRIYNEQFF
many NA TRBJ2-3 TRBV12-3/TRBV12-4 TGTGCCAGCAATCACCCGGGACTCCCCACAGATACGCAGTATTTT CASNHPGLPTDTQYF
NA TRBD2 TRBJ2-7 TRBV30 TGTGCCTGGAGTGGGGGACTAGCGGGCCCCTACGAGCAGTACTTC CAWSGGLAGPYEQYF
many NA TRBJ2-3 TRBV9 TGTGCCAGCAGCGTACTAGGGGGGACGGCAGATACGCAGTATTTT CASSVLGGTADTQYF
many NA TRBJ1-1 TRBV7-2 TGTGCCAGCAGCTTAGCATTTCCGAATGAAGCTTTCTTT CASSLAFPNEAFF
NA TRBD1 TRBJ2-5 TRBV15 TGTGCCACCAGCAGAGATGAGGGGGACAGGGGGGAGACCCAGTACTTC CATSRDEGDRGETQYF
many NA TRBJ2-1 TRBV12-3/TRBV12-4 TGTGCCAGCAGTTTAGCGCCCCCTGGGAATGAGCAGTTCTTC CASSLAPPGNEQFF
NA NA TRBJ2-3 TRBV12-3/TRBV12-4 TGTGCCAGCAGTTTGGAAGAACGGGCAGATACGCAGTATTTT CASSLEERADTQYF
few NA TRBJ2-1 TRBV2 TGTGCCAGCAGGACTAATGAGCAGTTCTTC CASRTNEQFF
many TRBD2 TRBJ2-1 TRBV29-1 TGCAGCGGCGAGCGGGAGAGCTCCTACAATGAGCAGTTCTTC CSGERESSYNEQFF
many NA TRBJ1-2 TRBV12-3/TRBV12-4 TGTGCCAGCAGTCCCGGATATACAGGGTGGGCTTATGGCTACACCTTC CASSPGYTGWAYGYTF
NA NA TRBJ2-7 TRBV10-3 TGTGCCATCAGTGAGGGGCAGGGGAGACACGAGCAGTACTTC CAISEGQGRHEQYF
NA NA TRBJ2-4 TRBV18 TGTGCCAGCTCACCACAACGGGAGAAAAACATTCAGTACTTC CASSPQREKNIQYF
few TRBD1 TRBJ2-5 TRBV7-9 TGTGCCAGCAGCTTTACCACAACAGGGGTGGAGACCCAGTACTTC CASSFTTTGVETQYF
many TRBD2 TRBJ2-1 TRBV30 TGTGCCTGGAGTGTACGACTAGCCCTGAACCCCTACAATGAGCAGTTCTTC CAWSVRLALNPYNEQFF
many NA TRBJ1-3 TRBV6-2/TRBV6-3 TGTGCCAGCAGTCGTTCCTATCGCTCTGGAAACACCATATATTTT CASSRSYRSGNTIYF
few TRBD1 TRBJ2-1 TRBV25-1 TGTGCCAGCAGACAGGGGGTATACAATGAGCAGTTCTTC CASRQGVYNEQFF
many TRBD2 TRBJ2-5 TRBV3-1 TGTGCCAGCAGCCTCCTAGCGGGAGGGGGTAGGGAGACCCAGTACTTC CASSLLAGGGRETQYF
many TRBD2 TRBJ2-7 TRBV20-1 TGCAGTGCTAGAGTTGGCGGGGGGACACCCGAGCAGTACTTC CSARVGGGTPEQYF
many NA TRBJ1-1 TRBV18 TGTGCCAGCTCACCGAAGGGTGAAGCTTTCTTT CASSPKGEAFF
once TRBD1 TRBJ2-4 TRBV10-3 TGTGCCATCAGTAAGTCAGGACAGGGGAGCGAAAACATTCAGTACTTC CAISKSGQGSENIQYF
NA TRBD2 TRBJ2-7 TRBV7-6 TGTGCCAGCAGCCCCCTTGGCGGGAGCACCTACGAGCAGTACTTC CASSPLGGSTYEQYF
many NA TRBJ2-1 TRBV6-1 TGTGCCACCTTCGACGGGACGCAGATTAGAACCGTCTTC CATFDGTQIRTVF
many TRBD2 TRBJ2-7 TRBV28 TGTGCCAGCAGTCCCTTGGGACTAGCGGGAGGTTTCTCCTACGAGCAGTACTTC CASSPLGLAGGFSYEQYF
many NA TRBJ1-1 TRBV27 TGTGCCAGCGTAGGTCACGGGGGGCCACACACTGAAGCTTTCTTT CASVGHGGPHTEAFF
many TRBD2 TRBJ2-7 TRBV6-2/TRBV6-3 TGTGCCAGCCATAGGAGCGGGGTGGGGACCTACGAGCAGTACTTC CASHRSGVGTYEQYF
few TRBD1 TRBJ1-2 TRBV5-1 TGCGCCAGCAGCGAGGGACAGGGAGTCTATGGCTACACCTTC CASSEGQGVYGYTF
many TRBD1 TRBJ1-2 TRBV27 TGTGCCAGCACGACAGGGGCCCAGAGCTACACCTTC CASTTGAQSYTF
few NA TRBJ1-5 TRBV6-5 TGTGCCAGCAGTTACGAAGCCTCTCCCGGCGGGGGTCAGCCCCAGCATTTT CASSYEASPGGGQPQHF
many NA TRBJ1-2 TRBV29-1 TGCAGCGCGGGCAGTAGCTACACCTTC CSAGSSYTF
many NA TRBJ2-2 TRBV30 TGTGCCTGGAGGGGGCCGAGGCTGAACACCGGGGAGCTGTTTTTT CAWRGPRLNTGELFF